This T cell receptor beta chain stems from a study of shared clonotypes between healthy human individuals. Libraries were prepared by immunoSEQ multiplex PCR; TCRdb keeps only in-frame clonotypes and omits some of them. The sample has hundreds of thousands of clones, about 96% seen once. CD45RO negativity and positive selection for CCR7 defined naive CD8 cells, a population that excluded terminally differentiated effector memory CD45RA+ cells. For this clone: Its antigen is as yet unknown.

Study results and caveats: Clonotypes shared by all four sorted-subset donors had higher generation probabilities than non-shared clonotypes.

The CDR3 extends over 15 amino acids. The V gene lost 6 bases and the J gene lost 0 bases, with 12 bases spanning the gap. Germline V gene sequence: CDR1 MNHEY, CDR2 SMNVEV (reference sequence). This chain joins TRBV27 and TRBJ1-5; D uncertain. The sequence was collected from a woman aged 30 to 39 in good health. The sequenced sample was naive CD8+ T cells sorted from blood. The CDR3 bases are TGTGCCAGCAGAGAACTACTAAATAGCAATCAGCCCCAGCATTTT. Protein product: CASRELLNSNQPQHF.